This T cell receptor beta chain was obtained from a study of T cells after yellow fever vaccination. This clonotype was found many times. V shed 3 bases and J shed 0 bases, with 14 bases lying between them. Germline V gene sequence: CDR1 SGHTA, CDR2 FQGNSA. The CDR3 spans 16 residues. TCRdb reanalysed the 5' RACE reads using MiXCR and keeps one entry per CDR3 protein. The repertoire holds under 50,000 distinct CDR3 sequences, with approximately 6.3% as singletons. The sample was PBMCs, either bulk or a sorted T-cell subset (CD4+, CD8+, memory, or dextramer-sorted; not recorded which), taken 45 days after the yellow fever booster vaccination. The receptor comes from a man aged 30 to 39 who received the YFV17D yellow fever vaccine. The rearrangement uses TRBV7-2 and TRBJ1-1, with D uncertain. Here the CDR3 reads CASSFTAGILNTEAFF. The CDR3 DNA sequence: TGTGCCAGCAGCTTCACCGCCGGGATCTTGAACACTGAAGCTTTCTTT.